The clone carrying this TCR beta chain was picked up one time. Its specificity is not known. Measured with immunoSEQ multiplex PCR; TCRdb has only the in-frame clones, and not every one. Among about 160,000 clones listed, roughly nine tenths were seen once. This specimen belongs to a study of cytomegalovirus exposure and HLA in healthy donors. Study-level points and caveats: Among TCR beta chains, those listed as cytomegalovirus-associated numbered fewer than 200.

V was cut by 4 bases and J by 9 bases, with 23 bases left in between. The CDR3 has 16 amino acids. The sequence was collected from a man aged 18 to 35 in good health and CMV-seropositive. The genes are TRBV5-3 and TRBJ2-1, with a weak D call TRBD1 (6 bases). TRBV5-3 is sorted into the ORF group, with uncertain function. Source material: PBMCs. The CDR3 DNA sequence: TGTGCCAGAAGCAATACCCGGGACACTCGGTCGAGTGAGCAGTTCTTC. Encoded protein: CARSNTRDTRSSEQFF.